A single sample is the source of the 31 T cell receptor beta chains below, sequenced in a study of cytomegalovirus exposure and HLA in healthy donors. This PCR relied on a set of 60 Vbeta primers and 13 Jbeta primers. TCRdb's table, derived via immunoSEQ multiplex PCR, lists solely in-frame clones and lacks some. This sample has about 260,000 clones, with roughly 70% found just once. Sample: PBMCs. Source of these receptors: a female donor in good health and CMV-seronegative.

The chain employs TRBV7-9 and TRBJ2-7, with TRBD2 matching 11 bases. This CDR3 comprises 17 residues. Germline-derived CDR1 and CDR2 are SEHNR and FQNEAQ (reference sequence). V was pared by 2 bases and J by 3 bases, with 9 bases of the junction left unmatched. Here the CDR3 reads CASSLRPGLADLYEQYF. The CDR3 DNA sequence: TGTGCCAGCAGCTTAAGGCCGGGACTAGCGGACCTCTACGAGCAGTACTTC.

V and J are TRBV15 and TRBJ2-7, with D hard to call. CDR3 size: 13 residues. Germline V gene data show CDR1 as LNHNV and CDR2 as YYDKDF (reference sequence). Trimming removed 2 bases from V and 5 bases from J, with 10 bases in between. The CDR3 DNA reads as TGTGCCACCAGCAGAAGTCTTAGAGACGAGCAGTACTTC. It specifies CATSRSLRDEQYF.

This CDR3 reads CASTKGANYGYTF. CDR3 nucleotide sequence: TGTGCCAGCACCAAGGGGGCTAACTATGGCTACACCTTC. The V call is TRBV6-5, the J call TRBJ1-2, with D possibly TRBD1 on 6 matching bases. V lost 7 bases, J lost 0 bases, and 9 bases lay in between. This CDR3 has 13 residues. Germline V gene lookup returns CDR1 MNHEY and CDR2 SVGAGI.

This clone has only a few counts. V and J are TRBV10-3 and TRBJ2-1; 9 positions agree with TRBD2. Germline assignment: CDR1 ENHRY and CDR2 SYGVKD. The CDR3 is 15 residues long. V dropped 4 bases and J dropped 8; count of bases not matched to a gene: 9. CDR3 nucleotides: TGTGCCATCAGTGCCGGGGGACTAGCTATCCATGAGCAGTTCTTC. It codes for CAISAGGLAIHEQFF.

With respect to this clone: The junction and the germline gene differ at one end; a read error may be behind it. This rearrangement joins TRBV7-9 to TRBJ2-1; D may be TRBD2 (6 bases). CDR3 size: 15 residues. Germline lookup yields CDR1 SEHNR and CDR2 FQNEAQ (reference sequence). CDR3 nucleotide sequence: TGTTCCAGCATCGCTAGCGCGAGCTCCTACAATGAGCAGTTCTTC. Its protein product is CSSIASASSYNEQFF.

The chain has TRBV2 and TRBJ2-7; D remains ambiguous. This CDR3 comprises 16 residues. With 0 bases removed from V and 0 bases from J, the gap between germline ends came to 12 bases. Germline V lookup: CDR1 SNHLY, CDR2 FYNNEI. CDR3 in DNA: TGTGCCAGCAGTGAAGCGACGAGGCCGGCCTCCTACGAGCAGTACTTC. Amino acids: CASSEATRPASYEQYF.

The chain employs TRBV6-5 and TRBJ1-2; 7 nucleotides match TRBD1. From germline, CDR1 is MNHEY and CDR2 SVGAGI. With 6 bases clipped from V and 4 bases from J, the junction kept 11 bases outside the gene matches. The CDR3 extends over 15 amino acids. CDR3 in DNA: TGTGCCAGCAGGTCGACAGGGTCCAAGATCTATGGCTACACCTTC. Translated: CASRSTGSKIYGYTF.

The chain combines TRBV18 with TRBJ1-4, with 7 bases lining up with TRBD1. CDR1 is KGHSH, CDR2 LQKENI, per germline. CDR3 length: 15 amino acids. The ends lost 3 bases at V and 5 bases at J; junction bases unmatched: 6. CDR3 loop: CASSPREQGNEKLFF. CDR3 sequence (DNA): TGTGCCAGCTCACCCCGGGAACAGGGGAATGAAAAACTGTTTTTT.

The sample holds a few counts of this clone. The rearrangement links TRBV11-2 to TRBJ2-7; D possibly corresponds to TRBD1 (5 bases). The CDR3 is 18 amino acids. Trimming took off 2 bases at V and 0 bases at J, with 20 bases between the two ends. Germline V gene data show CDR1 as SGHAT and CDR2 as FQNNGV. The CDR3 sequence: CASSLRIRVDPSSYEQYF. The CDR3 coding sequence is TGTGCCAGCAGCTTAAGGATCAGGGTAGACCCAAGCTCCTACGAGCAGTACTTC. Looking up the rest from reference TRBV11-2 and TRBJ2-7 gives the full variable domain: EAGVAQSPRYKIIEKRQSVAFWCNPISGHATLYWYQQILGQGPKLLIQFQNNGVVDDSQLPKDRFSAERLKGVDSTLKIQPAKLEDSAVYLCASSLRIRVDPSSYEQYFGPGTRLTVT.

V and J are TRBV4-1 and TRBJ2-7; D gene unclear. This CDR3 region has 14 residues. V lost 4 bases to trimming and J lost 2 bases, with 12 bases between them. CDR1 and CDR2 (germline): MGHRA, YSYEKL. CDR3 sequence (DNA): TGCGCCAGCAGCCCGGGTAGTGAAACCTACGAGCAGTACTTC. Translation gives CASSPGSETYEQYF.

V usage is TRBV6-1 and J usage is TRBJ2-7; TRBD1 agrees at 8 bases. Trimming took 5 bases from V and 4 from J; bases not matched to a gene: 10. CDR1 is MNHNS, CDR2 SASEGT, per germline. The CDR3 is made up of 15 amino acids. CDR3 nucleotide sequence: TGTGCCAGCAGTTCGCGACAGGGGCCTTCATACGAGCAGTACTTC. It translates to CASSSRQGPSYEQYF.

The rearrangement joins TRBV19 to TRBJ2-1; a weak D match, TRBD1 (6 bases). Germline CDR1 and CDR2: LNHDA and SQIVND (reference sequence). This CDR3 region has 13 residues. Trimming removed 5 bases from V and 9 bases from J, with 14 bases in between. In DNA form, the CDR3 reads TGTGCCAGTAGTTCAATGGGGGCAGGTGAGCAGTTCTTC. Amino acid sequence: CASSSMGAGEQFF. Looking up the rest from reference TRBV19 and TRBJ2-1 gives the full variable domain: DGGITQSPKYLFRKEGQNVTLSCEQNLNHDAMYWYRQDPGQGLRLIYYSQIVNDFQKGDIAEGYSVSREKKESFPLTVTSAQKNPTAFYLCASSSMGAGEQFFGPGTRLTVL.

CDR3 sequence reads: CASKGEGAGDEQYF. In DNA form, the CDR3 reads TGTGCCAGCAAAGGGGAGGGAGCCGGAGACGAGCAGTACTTC. The chain carries TRBV2 and TRBJ2-7; 7 bases agree with TRBD2. Germline V gene data show CDR1 as SNHLY and CDR2 as FYNNEI. V lost 7 bases to trimming and J lost 5 bases; unmatched junction nucleotides: 11. The CDR3 sequence is 14 residues long.

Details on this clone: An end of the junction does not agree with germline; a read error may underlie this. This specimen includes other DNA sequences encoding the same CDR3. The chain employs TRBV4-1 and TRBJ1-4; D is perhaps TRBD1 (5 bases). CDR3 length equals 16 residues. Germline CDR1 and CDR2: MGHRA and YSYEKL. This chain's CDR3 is CASSQDTGTGGKKLFF. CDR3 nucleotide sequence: TGTGCCAGCAGCCAGGACACCGGGACCGGGGGGAAAAAACTGTTTTTT.

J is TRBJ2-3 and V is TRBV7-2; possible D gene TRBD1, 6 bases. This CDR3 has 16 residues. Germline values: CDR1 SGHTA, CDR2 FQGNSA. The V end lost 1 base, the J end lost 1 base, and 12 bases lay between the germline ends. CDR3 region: CASSLGGPGGTDTQYF. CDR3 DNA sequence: TGTGCCAGCAGCTTAGGGGGGCCGGGTGGCACAGATACGCAGTATTTT.

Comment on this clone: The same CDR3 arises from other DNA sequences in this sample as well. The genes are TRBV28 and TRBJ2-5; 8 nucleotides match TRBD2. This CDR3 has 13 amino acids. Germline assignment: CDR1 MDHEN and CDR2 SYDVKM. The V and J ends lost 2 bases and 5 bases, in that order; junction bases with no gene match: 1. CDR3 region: CASSLTGGETQYF. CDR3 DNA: TGTGCCAGCAGTTTAACGGGGGGGGAGACCCAGTACTTC.

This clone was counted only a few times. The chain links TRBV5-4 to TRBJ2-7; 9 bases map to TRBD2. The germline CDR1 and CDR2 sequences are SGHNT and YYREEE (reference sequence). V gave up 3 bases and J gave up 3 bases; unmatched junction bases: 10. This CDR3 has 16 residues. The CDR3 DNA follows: TGTGCCAGCAGCTCCCCCCCAGCGGGAGGTCTCTACGAGCAGTACTTC. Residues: CASSSPPAGGLYEQYF.

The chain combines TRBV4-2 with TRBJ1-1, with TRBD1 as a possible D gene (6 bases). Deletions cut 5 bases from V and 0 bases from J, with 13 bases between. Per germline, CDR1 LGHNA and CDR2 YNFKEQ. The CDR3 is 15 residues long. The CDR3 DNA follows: TGTGCCAGCAGCACAGGACAGTTCATGAACACTGAAGCTTTCTTT. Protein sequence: CASSTGQFMNTEAFF.

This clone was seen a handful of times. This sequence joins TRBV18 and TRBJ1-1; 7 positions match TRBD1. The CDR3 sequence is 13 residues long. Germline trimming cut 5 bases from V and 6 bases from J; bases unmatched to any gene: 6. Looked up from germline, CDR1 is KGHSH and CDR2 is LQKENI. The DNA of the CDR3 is TGTGCCAGCTCAAAGCAGGGGGACCCTGAAGCTTTCTTT. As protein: CASSKQGDPEAFF. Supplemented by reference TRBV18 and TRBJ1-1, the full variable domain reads NAGVMQNPRHLVRRRGQEARLRCSPMKGHSHVYWYRQLPEEGLKFMVYLQKENIIDESGMPKERFSAEFPKEGPSILRIQQVVRGDSAAYFCASSKQGDPEAFFGQGTRLTVV.

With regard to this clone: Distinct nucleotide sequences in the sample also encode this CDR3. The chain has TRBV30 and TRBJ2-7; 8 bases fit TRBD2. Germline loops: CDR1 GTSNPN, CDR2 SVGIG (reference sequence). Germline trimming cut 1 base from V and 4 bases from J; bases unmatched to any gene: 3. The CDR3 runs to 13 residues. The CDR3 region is CAWSATGGYEQYF. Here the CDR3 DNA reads TGTGCCTGGAGTGCGACGGGGGGGTACGAGCAGTACTTC.

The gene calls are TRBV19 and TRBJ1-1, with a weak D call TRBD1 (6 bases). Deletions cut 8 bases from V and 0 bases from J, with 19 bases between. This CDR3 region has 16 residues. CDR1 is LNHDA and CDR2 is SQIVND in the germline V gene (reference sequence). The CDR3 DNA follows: TGTGCCAGTTACGACAGGTCACGGCCCTTGAACACTGAAGCTTTCTTT. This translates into CASYDRSRPLNTEAFF.

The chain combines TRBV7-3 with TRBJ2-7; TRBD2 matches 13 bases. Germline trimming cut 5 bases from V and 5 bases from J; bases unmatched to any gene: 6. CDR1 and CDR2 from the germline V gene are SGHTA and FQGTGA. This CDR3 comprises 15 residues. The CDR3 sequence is CASSPTSGRRHEQYF. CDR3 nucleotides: TGTGCCAGCAGCCCGACTAGCGGGAGGAGGCACGAGCAGTACTTC.

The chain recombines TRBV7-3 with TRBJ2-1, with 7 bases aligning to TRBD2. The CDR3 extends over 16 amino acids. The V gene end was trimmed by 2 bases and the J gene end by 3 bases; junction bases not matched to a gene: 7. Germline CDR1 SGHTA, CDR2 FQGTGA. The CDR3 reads CASSLGAGVDYNEQFF. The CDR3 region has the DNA TGTGCCAGCAGCTTAGGGGCGGGAGTAGACTACAATGAGCAGTTCTTC.

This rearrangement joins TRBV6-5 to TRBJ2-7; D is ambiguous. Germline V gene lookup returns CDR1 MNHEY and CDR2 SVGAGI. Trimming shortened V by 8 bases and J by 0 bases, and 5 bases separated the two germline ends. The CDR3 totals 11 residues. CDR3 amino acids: CASGSSYEQYF. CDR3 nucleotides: TGTGCCAGCGGTAGCTCCTACGAGCAGTACTTC.

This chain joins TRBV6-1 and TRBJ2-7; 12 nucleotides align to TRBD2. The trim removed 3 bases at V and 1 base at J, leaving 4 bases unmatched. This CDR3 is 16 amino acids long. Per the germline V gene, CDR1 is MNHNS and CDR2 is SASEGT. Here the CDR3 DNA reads TGTGCCAGCAGTGACATTGGGACTAGCGGGTCCTACGAGCAGTACTTC. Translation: CASSDIGTSGSYEQYF.

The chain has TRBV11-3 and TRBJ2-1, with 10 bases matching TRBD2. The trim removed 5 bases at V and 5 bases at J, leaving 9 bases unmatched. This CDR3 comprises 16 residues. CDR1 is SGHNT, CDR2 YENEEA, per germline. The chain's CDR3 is CASSTRSGRVDNEQFF. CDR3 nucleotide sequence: TGTGCCAGCAGCACACGAAGCGGGAGGGTTGACAATGAGCAGTTCTTC. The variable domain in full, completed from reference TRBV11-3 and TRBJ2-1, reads EAGVVQSPRYKIIEKKQPVAFWCNPISGHNTLYWYLQNLGQGPELLIRYENEEAVDDSQLPKDRFSAERLKGVDSTLKIQPAELGDSAVYLCASSTRSGRVDNEQFFGPGTRLTVL.

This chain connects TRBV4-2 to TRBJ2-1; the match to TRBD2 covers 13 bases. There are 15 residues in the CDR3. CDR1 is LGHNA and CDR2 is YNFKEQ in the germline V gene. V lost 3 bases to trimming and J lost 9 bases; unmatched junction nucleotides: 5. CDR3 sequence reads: CASSHGLAGAREQFF. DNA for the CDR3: TGTGCCAGCAGCCATGGACTAGCGGGAGCCCGTGAGCAGTTCTTC.

CDR3 region: CASSVRHREGEQFF. The CDR3 DNA is TGTGCCAGCAGCGTACGTCACCGGGAGGGTGAGCAGTTCTTC. The chain has TRBV9 and TRBJ2-1; 8 positions match TRBD2. CDR1 and CDR2 from the germline V gene are SGDLS and YYNGEE. V dropped 1 base and J dropped 9; count of bases not matched to a gene: 6. This CDR3 has 14 amino acids. Full variable domain (remainder filled in from reference TRBV9 and TRBJ2-1): DSGVTQTPKHLITATGQRVTLRCSPRSGDLSVYWYQQSLDQGLQFLIQYYNGEERAKGNILERFSAQQFPDLHSELNLSSLELGDSALYFCASSVRHREGEQFFGPGTRLTVL.

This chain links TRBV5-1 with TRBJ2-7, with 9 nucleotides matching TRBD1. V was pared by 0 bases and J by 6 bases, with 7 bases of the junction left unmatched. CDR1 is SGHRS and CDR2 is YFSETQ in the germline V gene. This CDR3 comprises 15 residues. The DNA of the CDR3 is TGCGCCAGCAGCTTGGTGGGGACAGGGCACAGCGAGCAGTACTTC. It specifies CASSLVGTGHSEQYF.

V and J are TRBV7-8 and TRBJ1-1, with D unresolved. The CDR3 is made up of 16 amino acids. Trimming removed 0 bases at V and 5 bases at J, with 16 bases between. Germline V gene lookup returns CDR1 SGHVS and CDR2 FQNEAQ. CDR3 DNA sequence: TGTGCCAGCAGCTTAGCGGCCACACGCCGAGGTACTGAAGCTTTCTTT. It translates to CASSLAATRRGTEAFF.

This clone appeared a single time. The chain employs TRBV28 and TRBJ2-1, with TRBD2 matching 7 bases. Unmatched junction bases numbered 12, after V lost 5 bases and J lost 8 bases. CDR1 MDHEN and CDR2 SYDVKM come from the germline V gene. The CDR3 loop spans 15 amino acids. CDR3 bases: TGTGCCAGCAGTCCCCCGGGAGCGGGAAGCGATGAGCAGTTCTTC. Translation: CASSPPGAGSDEQFF.